This entry features one T cell receptor (beta chain) sequence. The sample comes from a study of blood T cell repertoires in COVID-19. Study overall: Both acute and convalescent COVID-19 samples were obtained from the United States, Italy and Spain. PBMCs, B-cell-depleted T cells, or T cells were the source of the cDNA or gDNA that made up the material.

With V trimmed by 6 bases and J by 6 bases, 11 bases remained unmatched. The CDR3 is 14 amino acids. The germline CDR1 and CDR2 sequences are MNHEY and SVGAGI. Original methodology: Researchers report that nucleated cell counts were estimated from reference gene primer amplification. Measured with immunoSEQ multiplex PCR; TCRdb has only the in-frame clones, and not every one. Clonal size and the V and J genes are those of that table, whereas D and trimming came from the DNA. The table has 70,000 or so clones, approximately 80% seen once. Sequencing was carried out using peripheral blood. This receptor was obtained from a human donor in a cohort sampled during active COVID-19. This sequence joins TRBV6-5 and TRBJ2-7; TRBD2 matches 7 bases. The CDR3 DNA reads as TGTGCCAGCAGAACCGGGGGGAACACCGGCGAGCAGTACTTC. Encoded protein: CASRTGGNTGEQYF.